The 32 T cell receptor beta chains reported below all come from one sample, sequenced in a study of siplizumab effects on memory and regulatory T cells (dated by TCRdb to between 2019 and 2020). Libraries were made using the immunoSEQ multiplex PCR assay. TCRdb provides this immuneACCESS table in a form limited to in-frame rearrangements. Some clones are lacking; in checked studies, under half of them reflect an unresolved V gene, and why the rest are absent is not known. Counted in this sample were approximately 60,000 clones; roughly 85% of them appeared once. The leading ten clones occupy about 0.42% of the sample. Sequences were obtained from memory CD4+ T cells sorted from blood. The cell subset or site label, as the study defines it: unstimulated CD4+ memory T cells. The receptor source for this set is a human donor in good health.

The rearrangement joins TRBV5-3 to TRBJ2-2; perhaps D is TRBD1 or TRBD2 (5 bases each). TRBV5-3 is an ORF; its function is uncertain. The CDR3 consists of 17 residues. V was pared by 4 bases and J by 4 bases, with 20 bases between. The CDR3 here is CARSLGERKVRTGELFF. In nucleotides, the CDR3 is TGTGCCAGAAGCCTGGGGGAAAGGAAGGTTCGCACCGGGGAGCTGTTTTTT.

The chain is built from TRBV11-2 and TRBJ2-1; TRBD2 matches 10 bases. Germline assignment: CDR1 SGHAT and CDR2 FQNNGV. There are 15 residues in the CDR3. The DNA of the CDR3 is TGTGCTTCCCAGCTCAGCGGGGGGGCCTACAATGAGCAGTTCTTC. It translates to CASQLSGGAYNEQFF.

The V gene is TRBV4-2, the J gene TRBJ2-5, with TRBD1 identical over 10 bases. Looked up from germline, CDR1 is LGHNA and CDR2 is YNFKEQ. The CDR3 consists of 17 residues. V shed 1 base, J shed 1 base, and the junction held 6 bases outside the gene matches. As DNA, the CDR3 is TGTGCCAGCAGCCAAGGAGGGACAGGGGCTTCCCAAGAGACCCAGTACTTC. The encoded protein is CASSQGGTGASQETQYF.

The V gene is TRBV18, the J gene TRBJ1-1; 7 nucleotides agree with TRBD1. V shed 4 bases and J 1 base; nucleotides not matched to a gene: 6. The CDR3 extends over 15 amino acids. Germline V gene lookup returns CDR1 KGHSH and CDR2 LQKENI. DNA for the CDR3: TGTGCCAGCTCACTTGATAGACAGGGGAACACTGAAGCTTTCTTT. As protein: CASSLDRQGNTEAFF.

The chain links TRBV7-8 to TRBJ2-7, with D possibly called TRBD1 or TRBD2 (5 bases each). Per germline, CDR1 SGHVS and CDR2 FQNEAQ. The V and J ends lost 8 bases and 2 bases respectively, with 16 bases between them. This CDR3 comprises 14 residues. Written as DNA, the CDR3 is TGTGCCAGCGGCATGGGGGAAGGGGCCTACGAGCAGTACTTC. This sequence encodes CASGMGEGAYEQYF.

This clone was detected only once. This chain connects TRBV4-1 to TRBJ2-6; no clear D gene. V was trimmed by 4 bases and J by 3 bases, leaving 22 bases between them. CDR3 length: 19 residues. Germline CDR1 and CDR2: MGHRA and YSYEKL. CDR3 amino acids: CASSRFTAGVLGGANVLTF. The CDR3 region has the DNA TGCGCCAGCAGCCGCTTTACAGCAGGCGTCTTAGGTGGGGCCAACGTCCTGACTTTC.

This chain uses TRBV9 with TRBJ2-5; 10 bases map to TRBD1. V dropped 4 bases and J dropped 5; count of bases not matched to a gene: 8. CDR1 and CDR2 from the germline V gene are SGDLS and YYNGEE. The CDR3 has 15 amino acids. The CDR3 coding sequence is TGTGCCAGCAGCACTCGGGACAGGGGTTGGGAGACCCAGTACTTC. It encodes CASSTRDRGWETQYF.

The rearrangement links TRBV27 to TRBJ1-5, with 10 bases that match TRBD1. Losses at the gene ends were 6 bases for V and 9 bases for J; bases not matched to a gene: 8. The CDR3 sequence is 14 residues long. The germline CDR1 and CDR2 sequences are MNHEY and SMNVEV (reference sequence). Here the CDR3 DNA reads TGTGCCAGCAGCCAGGGACAGGGGAGTCTGCCCCAGCATTTT. As protein: CASSQGQGSLPQHF.

The rearrangement links TRBV6-5 to TRBJ1-6; no definite D call. The germline V and J ends were trimmed by 2 bases and 10 bases, with 18 bases remaining between them. This CDR3 contains 16 residues. Germline lookup yields CDR1 MNHEY and CDR2 SVGAGI. Written as DNA, the CDR3 is TGTGCCAGCAGTTACGCGGGGTCGGAAGGTAGCTCACCCCTCCACTTT. Translated, it gives CASSYAGSEGSSPLHF.

This clone was observed a few times. The chain is built from TRBV5-1 and TRBJ2-7; TRBD1 agrees at 8 bases. The CDR3 runs 16 residues. The germline V gene encodes CDR1 SGHRS and CDR2 YFSETQ. The V segment lost 4 bases and the J segment 5 bases; nucleotides outside the gene matches: 14. CDR3 bases: TGCGCCAGCAGCCTACCCAGGGGGCCCGGTCCCCACGAGCAGTACTTC. Translation gives CASSLPRGPGPHEQYF.

This clone appeared a single time. This chain joins TRBV5-6 and TRBJ2-7, with 9 positions matching TRBD1. The junction had 5 bases not matched to a gene; V was cut back by 0 bases and J by 1 base. Per the germline V gene, CDR1 is SGHDT and CDR2 is YYEEEE. The CDR3 extends over 16 amino acids. The CDR3 DNA sequence: TGTGCCAGCAGCTTGGACACCGGGACAGGGTCCTACGAGCAGTACTTC. Its protein is CASSLDTGTGSYEQYF.

The rearrangement links TRBV6-5 to TRBJ1-6, with a possible D match to TRBD1 (6 bases). Trimming took off 2 bases at V and 7 bases at J, with 12 bases between the two ends. CDR1 MNHEY and CDR2 SVGAGI come from the germline V gene. There are 15 residues in the CDR3. This CDR3 is CASSYISGENSPLHF. DNA for the CDR3: TGTGCCAGCAGTTACATATCAGGGGAGAATTCACCCCTCCACTTT.

The J gene is TRBJ2-5, the V gene TRBV9; possible D gene TRBD1, 6 bases. This CDR3 region has 12 residues. Deletions cut 0 bases from V and 9 bases from J, with 9 bases between. Per the germline V gene, CDR1 is SGDLS and CDR2 is YYNGEE. The CDR3 loop reads CASSVAQGAQYF. CDR3 bases: TGTGCCAGCAGCGTAGCACAGGGAGCCCAGTACTTC.

The J gene is TRBJ2-2, the V gene TRBV7-3; D is uncertain. CDR3 length equals 13 residues. Germline V lookup: CDR1 SGHTA, CDR2 FQGTGA. V was trimmed by 5 bases and J by 5 bases, leaving 9 bases between them. This chain's CDR3 is CASSRQRTGELFF. The CDR3 region has the DNA TGTGCCAGCAGCCGGCAGAGGACCGGGGAGCTGTTTTTT.

This clone was counted only a few times. The chain links TRBV7-3 to TRBJ2-3, with TRBD2 matching over 13 bases. This CDR3 is built from 16 residues. V shed 2 bases and J 1 base; nucleotides not matched to a gene: 0. Germline CDR1 is SGHTA and CDR2 is FQGTGA. The CDR3 reads CASSLGTSGGTDTQYF. DNA for the CDR3: TGTGCCAGCAGCTTAGGGACTAGCGGGGGCACAGATACGCAGTATTTT.

V gene TRBV5-1 combines with J gene TRBJ1-1, with D unresolved. Germline CDR1 and CDR2: SGHRS and YFSETQ. Trimming removed 4 bases at V and 3 bases at J, with 16 bases between. This CDR3 region has 15 residues. DNA of the CDR3: TGCGCCAGCAGCCTAGGGCCCCTTGGGGACACTGAAGCTTTCTTT. It encodes CASSLGPLGDTEAFF. Full variable domain (outside the CDR3, taken from reference TRBV5-1 and TRBJ1-1): KAGVTQTPRYLIKTRGQQVTLSCSPISGHRSVSWYQQTPGQGLQFLFEYFSETQRNKGNFPGRFSGRQFSNSRSEMNVSTLELGDSALYLCASSLGPLGDTEAFFGQGTRLTVV.

This chain joins TRBV28 and TRBJ1-1, with D perhaps TRBD1 (5 bases). The germline CDR1 and CDR2 sequences are MDHEN and SYDVKM. This CDR3 is built from 15 residues. V dropped 8 bases and J dropped 0 bases, with 16 bases sitting between them. The CDR3 reads CASRDPGRLNTEAFF. The CDR3 nucleotides are TGTGCCAGCCGGGACCCGGGACGTCTGAACACTGAAGCTTTCTTT.

The V gene is TRBV2, the J gene TRBJ1-5; D ambiguous. V lost 5 bases, J lost 0 bases, and 8 bases lay in between. CDR3 size: 14 residues. CDR1 is SNHLY and CDR2 is FYNNEI in the germline V gene. For the CDR3, the DNA is TGTGCCAGCAGTCGTGACTATAGCAATCAGCCCCAGCATTTT. Its protein product is CASSRDYSNQPQHF.

The V call is TRBV5-1, the J call TRBJ2-1; D possibly corresponds to TRBD1 (5 bases). The CDR3 loop spans 14 amino acids. Germline V gene sequence: CDR1 SGHRS, CDR2 YFSETQ. Trimming left V 0 bases short and J 3 bases short, with 7 bases between. The CDR3 sequence is CASSLGRDYNEQFF. The CDR3, as DNA: TGCGCCAGCAGCTTGGGCAGGGACTACAATGAGCAGTTCTTC.

This clone was found once. The V gene is TRBV30, the J gene TRBJ2-5; D ambiguous. Trimming cost V 0 bases and J 1 base, with 6 bases left between them. Germline values: CDR1 GTSNPN, CDR2 SVGIG (reference sequence). This CDR3 has 13 amino acids. The CDR3 region is CAWSVRPQETQYF. DNA for the CDR3: TGTGCCTGGAGTGTCAGGCCCCAAGAGACCCAGTACTTC.

The chain has TRBV11-3 and TRBJ1-1; 7 bases agree with TRBD1. V shed 5 bases, J shed 2 bases, and the junction held 5 bases outside the gene matches. The CDR3 length is 14 residues. Per germline, CDR1 SGHNT and CDR2 YENEEA. In DNA form, the CDR3 reads TGTGCCAGCAGCGCCGGGACAGCTAACACTGAAGCTTTCTTT. Translating it yields CASSAGTANTEAFF.

The chain combines TRBV28 with TRBJ1-2; possible D gene TRBD1, 6 bases. Germline CDR1 and CDR2: MDHEN and SYDVKM. Trimming stripped 6 bases from V and 2 bases from J, with 10 bases between. The CDR3 is 13 residues long. CDR3 DNA: TGTGCCAGCAGCCTCACAGGGAACTATGGCTACACCTTC. The encoded protein is CASSLTGNYGYTF.

The V and J genes are TRBV18 and TRBJ1-2; D is undetermined. The V and J ends lost 8 bases and 5 bases respectively, with 18 bases between them. The germline gives CDR1 KGHSH, CDR2 LQKENI. CDR3 length equals 14 residues. The CDR3 reads CASHKSNGEYGYTF. CDR3 coding DNA: TGTGCCAGCCACAAGTCAAATGGAGAGTATGGCTACACCTTC. The variable domain in full, completed from reference TRBV18 and TRBJ1-2, reads NAGVMQNPRHLVRRRGQEARLRCSPMKGHSHVYWYRQLPEEGLKFMVYLQKENIIDESGMPKERFSAEFPKEGPSILRIQQVVRGDSAAYFCASHKSNGEYGYTFGSGTRLTVV.

This chain connects TRBV25-1 to TRBJ2-3; weak D call: TRBD1 (6 bases). CDR1 and CDR2 from the germline V gene are MGHDK and SYGVNS. The CDR3 has 13 amino acids. The V gene lost 5 bases and the J gene lost 4 bases, with 10 bases spanning the gap. CDR3 residues: CASSKRTADTQYF. The CDR3 region has the DNA TGTGCCAGCAGTAAAAGGACAGCAGATACGCAGTATTTT. Full variable domain (missing parts from reference TRBV25-1 and TRBJ2-3): EADIYQTPRYLVIGTGKKITLECSQTMGHDKMYWYQQDPGMELHLIHYSYGVNSTEKGDLSSESTVSRIRTEHFPLTLESARPSHTSQYLCASSKRTADTQYFGPGTRLTVL.

This chain uses TRBV28 with TRBJ1-1, with TRBD1 matching over 8 bases. V was pared by 6 bases and J by 2 bases, with 8 bases of the junction left unmatched. Germline CDR1 is MDHEN and CDR2 is SYDVKM. There are 15 residues in the CDR3. DNA for the CDR3: TGTGCCAGCAGAGGGCAGGGGGCTTATAACACTGAAGCTTTCTTT. Translating it yields CASRGQGAYNTEAFF.

The J gene is TRBJ2-1, the V gene TRBV9, with a tentative D call TRBD1 (5 bases). The CDR3 runs 12 residues. Per germline, CDR1 SGDLS and CDR2 YYNGEE. Trimming stripped 4 bases from V and 9 bases from J, with 11 bases between. CDR3 amino acids: CASSPQGGEQFF. The CDR3 DNA reads TGTGCCAGCAGCCCCCAGGGCGGTGAGCAGTTCTTC.

This clone was seen only a few times. The V call is TRBV7-2, the J call TRBJ1-6; 9 bases line up with TRBD1. The CDR3 has 15 residues. The V segment lost 1 base and the J segment 7 bases; nucleotides outside the gene matches: 2. Germline V gene data show CDR1 as SGHTA and CDR2 as FQGNSA. CDR3 region: CASSLVGTGNSPLHF. As DNA, the CDR3 is TGTGCCAGCAGCTTAGTTGGGACAGGGAATTCACCCCTCCACTTT.

The V and J genes are TRBV11-3 and TRBJ2-3; no clear D. The length of the CDR3 is 13 residues. Germline values: CDR1 SGHNT, CDR2 YENEEA. Deletions cut 4 bases from V and 5 bases from J, with 10 bases between. The CDR3 region is CASSSQQRDTQYF. In nucleotides, the CDR3 is TGTGCCAGCAGCTCGCAACAGAGAGATACGCAGTATTTT.

The CDR3: CASRDRGNTIYF. The CDR3 DNA follows: TGTGCCAGCCGGGACAGGGGCAACACCATATATTTT. The chain employs TRBV19 and TRBJ1-3, with 10 positions matching TRBD1. The germline gives CDR1 LNHDA, CDR2 SQIVND (reference sequence). This CDR3 region has 12 residues. The J segment lost 7 bases and the V segment lost 9 bases, leaving 3 bases of the junction unmatched.

The CDR3 reads CASRLQGQNNEKLFF. The CDR3 DNA follows: TGTGCCAGCAGGCTCCAGGGACAGAATAATGAAAAACTGTTTTTT. This chain joins TRBV28 and TRBJ1-4; 7 bases match TRBD1. Germline V gives CDR1 MDHEN, CDR2 SYDVKM. After removal of 6 bases from V and 4 bases from J, the junction contained 8 bases not matched to a gene. The CDR3 runs to 15 residues. The variable domain in full, with the rest retrieved from reference TRBV28 and TRBJ1-4, is DVKVTQSSRYLVKRTGEKVFLECVQDMDHENMFWYRQDPGLGLRLIYFSYDVKMKEKGDIPEGYSVSREKKERFSLILESASTNQTSMYLCASRLQGQNNEKLFFGSGTQLSVL.

The V call is TRBV4-1, the J call TRBJ2-5, with 8 bases lining up with TRBD2. Germline V gene lookup returns CDR1 MGHRA and CDR2 YSYEKL. The CDR3 has 16 residues. The V segment lost 0 bases and the J segment 1 base; nucleotides outside the gene matches: 4. CDR3 in DNA: TGCGCCAGCAGCCAAGAATCGCGGGGGGCCCAAGAGACCCAGTACTTC. This codes for CASSQESRGAQETQYF.

The chain uses TRBV19 and TRBJ1-5, with a possible D match to TRBD1 (6 bases). Trimming removed 8 bases at V and 0 bases at J, with 11 bases between. The CDR3 loop spans 14 amino acids. Germline values: CDR1 LNHDA, CDR2 SQIVND (reference sequence). CDR3 DNA sequence: TGTGCCAGTTCCGGACAGAATAGCAATCAGCCCCAGCATTTT. Encoded protein: CASSGQNSNQPQHF.